This T cell receptor (beta chain) is from a study of T-cell memory formation after mild COVID-19. With 8 bases clipped from V and 4 bases from J, the junction kept 11 bases outside the gene matches. CDR1 and CDR2 from the germline V gene are SGHTA and FQGNSA. The CDR3 has 15 amino acids. The table lists this clonotype with many counts. MiXCR, run by TCRdb on the 5' RACE reads, gives a single entry per CDR3 protein. The table includes roughly 170,000 distinct CDR3 sequences, less than 20% detected once. This chain connects TRBV7-2 to TRBJ2-3, with 8 bases fitting TRBD1. Sequenced: PBMCs or a T cell subset sorted from them (not recorded which). The TCR sequence derives from a man younger than 35 who had mild COVID-19 (a few samples of this study predate the infection). Cell type and time point are not known. The CDR3 region has the DNA TGTGCCAGCGGAGAGACCGGACAGGGCCCAGATACGCAGTATTTT. Translated: CASGETGQGPDTQYF.